Listed here is a single T cell receptor (beta chain). The data derive from a study of cytomegalovirus exposure and HLA in healthy donors. Study at large: Among about 179 million T cells, an earlier analysis found 90 million to 130 million unique TCR beta sequences.

PCR amplification relied on 60 Vbeta primers (plus 13 Jbeta primers). Sequenced by immunoSEQ multiplex PCR; TCRdb stores in-frame clones only, minus some. Seen here are around 71,000 clones, around 58% observed once, and the top ten hold around 6%. While unrecorded immune exposures were likely, the donors were nominally healthy when sampled. Sequenced input: PBMCs. The receptor's source is a man between 25 and 39 years old in good health and CMV-seropositive.

Here the CDR3 reads CASTTGTGLKQPQHF. The CDR3, as DNA: TGTGCCAGTACCACAGGGACAGGGCTCAAACAGCCCCAGCATTTT. The V gene is TRBV19, the J gene TRBJ1-5; 9 bases fit TRBD1. After removal of 7 bases from V and 7 bases from J, the junction contained 11 bases not matched to a gene. Germline CDR1 is LNHDA and CDR2 is SQIVND (reference sequence). The CDR3 covers 15 residues.